This TCR beta chain was obtained from a study of beta chain features in type 1 diabetes. Study information: Researchers looked at 85 million to 110 million sorted cells across all samples.

By way of CD45RO/CCR7/CD25/CD127/CD95/CD27, the CD4+ regulatory, stem cell-like memory, central memory and naive cells were sorted. Expressed TCRB transcripts were sequenced because the isolated RNA had all been reverse transcribed beforehand. Produced via immunoSEQ multiplex PCR; TCRdb's table is partial and in-frame only. The table includes about 160,000 clones, just over 8% detected once. Study-wide results and caveats: Type 1 diabetes patients had TCRB CDR3s that were shorter (moderately but significantly so) in all four CD4+ subsets.

Remarks on this clone: Antigen specificity is unknown.

This CDR3 spans 16 amino acids. Germline CDR1 and CDR2: SGHAT and FQNNGV. The J segment lost 4 bases and the V segment lost 1 base, leaving 8 bases of the junction unmatched. Sequences were obtained from central memory CD4+ T cells from blood. The gene calls are TRBV11-2 and TRBJ2-7; 9 positions match TRBD1. The TCR sequence derives from a young woman with type 1 diabetes. This chain's CDR3 is CASSLGGQGQVYEQYF. The CDR3 DNA follows: TGTGCCAGCAGCTTAGGGGGACAGGGTCAAGTGTACGAGCAGTACTTC.